The sequence of this T cell receptor beta chain was determined in a study of response to subunit inactivated influenza vaccine. Study observations and caveats: The authors put forward the suggestion that each seasonal influenza vaccination may bring in only a limited number of new T cells.

This clonotype was counted many times. Its target is unknown. MiXCR, applied by TCRdb to the RT-PCR reads, yields one record per CDR3 protein. This table holds about 190,000 distinct CDR3 sequences, around 14% found once. Germline lookup yields CDR1 SGHTA and CDR2 FQGNSA. V was clipped by 8 bases and J by 6 bases; unmatched bases: 12. The CDR3 is made up of 17 amino acids. The sequences come from CD8+ T cells sorted from PBMCs, collected around 5 days after vaccination. The receptor was derived from a middle-aged man who received an inactivated influenza vaccine. The chain couples TRBV7-2 to TRBJ2-1; 14 bases agree with TRBD2. Written as DNA, the CDR3 is TGTGCCAGCGGACCGGGACTAGCGGGAGTCGGAGGCAATGAGCAGTTCTTC. It yields the protein CASGPGLAGVGGNEQFF.